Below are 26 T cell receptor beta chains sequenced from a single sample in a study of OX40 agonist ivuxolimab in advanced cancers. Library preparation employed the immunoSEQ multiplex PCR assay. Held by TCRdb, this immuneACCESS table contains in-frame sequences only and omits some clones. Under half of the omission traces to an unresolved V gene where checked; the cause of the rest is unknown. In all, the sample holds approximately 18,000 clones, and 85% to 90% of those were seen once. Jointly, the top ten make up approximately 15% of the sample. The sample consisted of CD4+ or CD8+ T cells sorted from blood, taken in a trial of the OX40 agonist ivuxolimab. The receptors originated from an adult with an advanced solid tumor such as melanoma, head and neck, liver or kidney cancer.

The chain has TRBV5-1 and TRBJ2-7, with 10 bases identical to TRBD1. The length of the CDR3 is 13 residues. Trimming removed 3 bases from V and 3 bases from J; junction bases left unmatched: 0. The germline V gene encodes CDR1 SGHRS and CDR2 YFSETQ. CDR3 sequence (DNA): TGCGCCAGCAGCTGGACAGGGGGCTACGAGCAGTACTTC. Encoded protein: CASSWTGGYEQYF.

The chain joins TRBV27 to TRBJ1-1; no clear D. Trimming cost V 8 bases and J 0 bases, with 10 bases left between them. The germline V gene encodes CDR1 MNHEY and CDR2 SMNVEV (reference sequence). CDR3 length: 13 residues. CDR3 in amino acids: CASQAQMNTEAFF. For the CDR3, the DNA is TGTGCCAGCCAGGCCCAGATGAACACTGAAGCTTTCTTT.

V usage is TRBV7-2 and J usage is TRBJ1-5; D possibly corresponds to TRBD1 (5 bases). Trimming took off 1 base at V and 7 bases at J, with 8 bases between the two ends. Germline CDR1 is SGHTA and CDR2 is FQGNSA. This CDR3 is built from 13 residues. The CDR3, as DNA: TGTGCCAGCAGCTTAGACAGGTACCAGCCCCAGCATTTT. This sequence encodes CASSLDRYQPQHF.

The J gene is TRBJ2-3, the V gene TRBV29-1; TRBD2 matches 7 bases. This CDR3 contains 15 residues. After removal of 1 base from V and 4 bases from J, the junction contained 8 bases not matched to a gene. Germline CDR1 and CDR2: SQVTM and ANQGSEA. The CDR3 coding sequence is TGCAGCGTTGAAGGGGGGGGGATAGGTGCAGATACGCAGTATTTT. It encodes CSVEGGGIGADTQYF.

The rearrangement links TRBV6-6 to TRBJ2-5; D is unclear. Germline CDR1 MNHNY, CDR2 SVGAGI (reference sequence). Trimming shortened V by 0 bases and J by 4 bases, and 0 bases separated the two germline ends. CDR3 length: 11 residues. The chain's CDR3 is CASSYSETQYF. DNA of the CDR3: TGTGCCAGCAGTTACTCAGAGACCCAGTACTTC.

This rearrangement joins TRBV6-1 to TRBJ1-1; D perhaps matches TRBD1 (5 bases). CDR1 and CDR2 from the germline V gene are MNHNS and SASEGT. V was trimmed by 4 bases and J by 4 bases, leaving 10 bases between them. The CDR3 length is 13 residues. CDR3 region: CASSVRVATEAFF. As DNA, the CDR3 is TGTGCCAGCAGTGTCAGGGTTGCCACTGAAGCTTTCTTT.

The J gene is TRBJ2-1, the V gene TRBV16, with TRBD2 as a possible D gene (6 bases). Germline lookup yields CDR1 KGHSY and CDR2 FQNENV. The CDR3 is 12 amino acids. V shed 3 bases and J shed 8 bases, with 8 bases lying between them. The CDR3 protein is CASSQRGYEQFF. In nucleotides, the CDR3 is TGTGCCAGCAGCCAGCGGGGATATGAGCAGTTCTTC.

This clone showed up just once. The CDR3 nucleotides read TGTGCCAGCAGCAGGACAGGGTTTGAGCAGTTCTTC. The encoded protein is CASSRTGFEQFF. V usage is TRBV14 and J usage is TRBJ2-1; 8 positions match TRBD1. The germline V gene has CDR1 SGHDN and CDR2 FVKESK. Trimming took 5 bases from V and 9 from J; bases not matched to a gene: 3. The CDR3 sequence is 12 residues long.

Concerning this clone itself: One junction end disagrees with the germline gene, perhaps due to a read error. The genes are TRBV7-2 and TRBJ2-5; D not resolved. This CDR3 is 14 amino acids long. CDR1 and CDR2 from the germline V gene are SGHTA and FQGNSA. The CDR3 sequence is CASSLGLDQGTQYF. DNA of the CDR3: TGTGCCAGCAGCCTAGGGCTAGACCAAGGGACCCAGTACTTC.

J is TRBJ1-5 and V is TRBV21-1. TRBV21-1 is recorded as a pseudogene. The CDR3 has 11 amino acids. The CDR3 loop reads CASSRNQPQHF. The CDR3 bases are TGTGCCAGCTCCCGAAATCAGCCCCAGCATTTT.

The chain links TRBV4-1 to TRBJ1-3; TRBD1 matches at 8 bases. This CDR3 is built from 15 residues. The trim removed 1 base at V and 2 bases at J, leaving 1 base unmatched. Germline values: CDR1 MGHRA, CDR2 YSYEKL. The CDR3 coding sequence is TGCGCCAGCAGCCAAGTACAGGGGGCTGGAAACACCATATATTTT. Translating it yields CASSQVQGAGNTIYF.

The CDR3 nucleotides are TGTGCCAGCAGTGAAGTAGGGGGGCGAGGCTACGAGCAGTACTTC. Translation: CASSEVGGRGYEQYF. This chain joins TRBV2 and TRBJ2-7; D is perhaps TRBD1 or TRBD2 (6 bases each). V was pared by 1 base and J by 3 bases, with 13 bases between. This CDR3 spans 15 amino acids. In germline, CDR1 is SNHLY, CDR2 FYNNEI. Complete variable domain (other parts from reference TRBV2 and TRBJ2-7): EPEVTQTPSHQVTQMGQEVILRCVPISNHLYFYWYRQILGQKVEFLVSFYNNEISEKSEIFDDQFSVERPDGSNFTLKIRSTKLEDSAMYFCASSEVGGRGYEQYFGPGTRLTVT.

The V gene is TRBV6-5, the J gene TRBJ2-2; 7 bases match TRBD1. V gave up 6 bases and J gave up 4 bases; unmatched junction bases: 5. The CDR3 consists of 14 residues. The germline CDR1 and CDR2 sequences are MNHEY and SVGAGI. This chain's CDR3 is CASRRPGGTGELFF. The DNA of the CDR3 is TGTGCCAGCAGGAGGCCAGGGGGCACCGGGGAGCTGTTTTTT.

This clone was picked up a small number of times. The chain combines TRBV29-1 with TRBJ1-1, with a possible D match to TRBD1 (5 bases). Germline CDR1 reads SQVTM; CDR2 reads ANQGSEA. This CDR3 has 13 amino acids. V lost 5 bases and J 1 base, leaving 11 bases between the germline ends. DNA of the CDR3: TGCAGCGTTCAGGGCCAGCCGAACACTGAAGCTTTCTTT. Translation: CSVQGQPNTEAFF.

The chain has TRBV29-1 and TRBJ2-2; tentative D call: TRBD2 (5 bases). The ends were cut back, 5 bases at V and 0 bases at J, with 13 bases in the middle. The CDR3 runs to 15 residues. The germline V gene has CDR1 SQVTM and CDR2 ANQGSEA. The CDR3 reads CSVLKRSTNTGELFF. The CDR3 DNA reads TGCAGCGTTCTTAAGCGGAGCACGAACACCGGGGAGCTGTTTTTT.

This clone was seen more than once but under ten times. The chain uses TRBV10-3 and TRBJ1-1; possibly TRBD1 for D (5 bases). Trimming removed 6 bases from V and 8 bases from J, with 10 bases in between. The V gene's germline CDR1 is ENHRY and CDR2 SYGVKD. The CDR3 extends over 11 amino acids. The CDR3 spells CAISGEGEAFF. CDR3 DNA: TGTGCCATCAGCGGAGAGGGGGAAGCTTTCTTT.

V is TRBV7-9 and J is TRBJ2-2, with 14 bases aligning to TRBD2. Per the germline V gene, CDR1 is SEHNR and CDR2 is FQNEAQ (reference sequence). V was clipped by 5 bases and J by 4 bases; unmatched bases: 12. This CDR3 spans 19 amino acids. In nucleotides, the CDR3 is TGTGCCAGCAGCGCCCGACTAGCGGGAGGGCTTAGGGGCACCGGGGAGCTGTTTTTT. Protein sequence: CASSARLAGGLRGTGELFF.

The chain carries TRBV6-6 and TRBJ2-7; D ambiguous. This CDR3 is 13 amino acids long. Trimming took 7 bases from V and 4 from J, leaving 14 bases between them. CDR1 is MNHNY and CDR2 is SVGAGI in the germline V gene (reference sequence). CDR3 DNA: TGTGCCAGCAAGGGCCTAACGTCGTACGAGCAGTACTTC. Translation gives CASKGLTSYEQYF.

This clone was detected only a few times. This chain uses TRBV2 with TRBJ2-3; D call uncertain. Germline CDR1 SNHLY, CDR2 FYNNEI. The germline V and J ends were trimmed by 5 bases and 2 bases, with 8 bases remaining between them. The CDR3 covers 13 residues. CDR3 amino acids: CASSFGDTDTQYF. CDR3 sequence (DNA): TGTGCCAGCAGTTTCGGAGACACAGATACGCAGTATTTT. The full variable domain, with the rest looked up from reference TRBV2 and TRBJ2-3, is EPEVTQTPSHQVTQMGQEVILRCVPISNHLYFYWYRQILGQKVEFLVSFYNNEISEKSEIFDDQFSVERPDGSNFTLKIRSTKLEDSAMYFCASSFGDTDTQYFGPGTRLTVL.

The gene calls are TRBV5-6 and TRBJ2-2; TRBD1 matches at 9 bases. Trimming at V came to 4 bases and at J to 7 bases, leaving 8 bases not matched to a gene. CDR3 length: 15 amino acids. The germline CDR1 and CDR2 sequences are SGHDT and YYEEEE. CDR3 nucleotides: TGTGCCAGCAGCCTTGGGACAGGGAGTAACGGGGAGCTGTTTTTT. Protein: CASSLGTGSNGELFF.

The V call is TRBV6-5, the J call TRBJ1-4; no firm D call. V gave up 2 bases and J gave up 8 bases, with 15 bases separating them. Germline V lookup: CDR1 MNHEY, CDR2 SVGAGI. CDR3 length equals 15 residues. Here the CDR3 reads CASSYPLQSREKLFF. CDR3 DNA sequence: TGTGCCAGCAGTTACCCCCTACAAAGTCGGGAAAAACTGTTTTTT.

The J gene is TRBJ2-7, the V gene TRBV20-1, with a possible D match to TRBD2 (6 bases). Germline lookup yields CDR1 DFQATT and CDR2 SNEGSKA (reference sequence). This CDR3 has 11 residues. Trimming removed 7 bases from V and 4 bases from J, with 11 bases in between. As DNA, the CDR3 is TGCAGTGGCGCCGGGAGATACGAGCAGTACTTC. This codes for CSGAGRYEQYF.

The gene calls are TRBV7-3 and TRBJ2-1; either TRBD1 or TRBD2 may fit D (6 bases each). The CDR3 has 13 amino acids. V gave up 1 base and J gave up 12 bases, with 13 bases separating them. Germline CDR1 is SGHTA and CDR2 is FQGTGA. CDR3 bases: TGTGCCAGCAGCTTAAGGGGGCCGGGGGCGCAGTTCTTC. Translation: CASSLRGPGAQFF.

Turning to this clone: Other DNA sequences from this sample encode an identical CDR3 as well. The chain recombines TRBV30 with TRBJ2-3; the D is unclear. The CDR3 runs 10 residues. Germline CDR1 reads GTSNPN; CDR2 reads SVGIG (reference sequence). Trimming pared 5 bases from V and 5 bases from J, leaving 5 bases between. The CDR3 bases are TGTGCCTGGGGGTTAGATACGCAGTATTTT. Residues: CAWGLDTQYF.

The CDR3: CASSLGGAGANVLTF. CDR3 DNA sequence: TGTGCCAGCAGCTTAGGCGGGGCTGGGGCCAACGTCCTGACTTTC. This chain uses TRBV11-1 with TRBJ2-6, with a possible D match to TRBD2 (6 bases). CDR3 length: 15 residues. Trimming pared 1 base from V and 2 bases from J, leaving 6 bases between. Germline loops: CDR1 SGHAT, CDR2 FQDESV (reference sequence). The full variable domain, completed using reference TRBV11-1 and TRBJ2-6, is EAEVAQSPRYKITEKSQAVAFWCDPISGHATLYWYRQILGQGPELLVQFQDESVVDDSQLPKDRFSAERLKGVDSTLKIQPAELGDSAMYLCASSLGGAGANVLTFGAGSRLTVL.

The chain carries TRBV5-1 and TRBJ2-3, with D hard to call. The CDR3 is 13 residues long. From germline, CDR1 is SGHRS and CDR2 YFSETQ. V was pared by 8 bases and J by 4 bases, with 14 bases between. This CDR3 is CASNSGFADTQYF. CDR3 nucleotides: TGCGCCAGTAACTCGGGTTTTGCAGATACGCAGTATTTT.